The rows below give T cell receptor beta chains drawn from one sample of a study of T cell repertoires in cytomegalovirus infection. One entry per CDR3 protein results from TCRdb running MiXCR on the reads. The data contain 450,000 to 650,000 distinct CDR3 sequences, around a quarter of them singletons. Sequenced material: PBMCs. These TCRs come from a human donor in good health (CMV status not recorded). Some clones in this sample may be carry-over from other donors' samples. Each CDR3 is given with its conserved first and last residue. The D gene is left open where the match is weak. Clone size is shown for a subset of rows, as once, few, many or a class of expanded clone.

TRBV4-3	TRBJ2-6	.	.	CASSHSQSQSGANVLTF	TGCGCCAGCAGCCATAGTCAGTCTCAGAGTGGGGCCAACGTCCTGACTTTC
TRBV30	TRBJ1-5	.	.	CAWAPGPLNQPQHF	TGTGCCTGGGCCCCAGGCCCCCTTAATCAGCCCCAGCATTTT
TRBV28	TRBJ1-5	TRBD1	.	CASSLDRGHQPQHF	TGTGCCAGCAGTTTGGACAGGGGGCACCAGCCCCAGCATTTT
TRBV12-3/TRBV12-4	TRBJ2-2	.	few	CASSQEQIPGELFF	TGTGCCAGCAGTCAAGAACAAATCCCCGGGGAGCTGTTTTTT
TRBV7-8	TRBJ1-1	TRBD1	once	CASSLRTGWDTEAFF	TGTGCCAGCAGCCTTAGGACAGGGTGGGACACTGAAGCTTTCTTT
TRBV7-9	TRBJ1-1	.	.	CASSSGGGVGAEAFF	TGTGCCAGCAGCTCCGGGGGGGGTGTGGGGGCTGAAGCTTTCTTT
TRBV6-2/TRBV6-3	TRBJ1-5	.	.	CASNEGISNQPQHF	TGTGCCAGCAACGAGGGGATCAGCAATCAGCCCCAGCATTTT
TRBV6-1	TRBJ1-1	.	many	CASSPGRILMNTEAFF	TGTGCCAGCAGTCCCGGACGGATTCTTATGAACACTGAAGCTTTCTTT
TRBV28	TRBJ1-6	.	.	CASGSNRDSPLHF	TGTGCCAGCGGTTCCAACAGGGATTCACCCCTCCACTTT
TRBV7-2	TRBJ2-7	.	few	CASSPDTSSYEQYF	TGTGCCAGCAGCCCCGACACCAGCTCCTACGAGCAGTACTTC
TRBV30	TRBJ2-1	TRBD2	few	CAWVAGGSYNEQFF	TGTGCCTGGGTAGCGGGAGGCTCCTACAATGAGCAGTTCTTC
TRBV9	TRBJ2-1	TRBD2	.	CASSRLIAGGHNEQFF	TGTGCCAGCAGTCGCCTGATAGCGGGAGGTCACAATGAGCAGTTCTTC
TRBV12-3/TRBV12-4	TRBJ1-1	TRBD1	few	CASSLSQGVGSFF	TGTGCCAGCAGTTTAAGTCAGGGGGTGGGATCTTTCTTT
TRBV6-6	TRBJ2-3	TRBD2	few	CASSYQLTSSGRTDTQYF	TGTGCCAGCAGTTACCAACTGACTTCGAGCGGGAGGACAGATACGCAGTATTTT
TRBV7-6	TRBJ2-5	.	.	CASTHGGETQYF	TGTGCCAGCACCCACGGGGGCGAGACCCAGTACTTC